The following is a TCR beta chain sequence with its context. Its specific antigen is unknown. Base qualities are missing; no much larger clone stands one base away. The entire amount of isolated RNA was reverse transcribed using the High Capacity cDNA Reverse Transcription Kit, so the sequenced TCRB transcripts were expressed ones. Deep immunoSEQ sequencing was performed on naive, central memory and regulatory T cell samples, with an average of roughly 3.3 million total reads per sample. Sorted cells were lysed in RLT buffer and RNA was extracted with DNase-treated RNeasy Micro or Mini kits, depending on cell number. To prevent cross-contamination, every cell subset was processed on its own, while patient and healthy donor samples were processed together. Using the immunoSEQ multiplex PCR, TCRB sequences were amplified from cDNA into 87-bp fragments spanning the CDR3 region. Sequencing of the amplicons was performed on the Illumina HiSeq platform. The original methods were these. Synthetic template baselines were used to correct PCR bias computationally, reads within Hamming distance 2 were collapsed, and singletons that could not be merged were discarded. Reads were aligned to IMGT to assign V, D and J genes, CDR3 length, and insertions or deletions at six rearrangement sites. Clonotype counts were normalized to sorted cell number within each subset before computing true diversity and Gini coefficients with the tcR R package. Repertoire sharing was quantified using the overlap coefficient calculated on TCRB nucleotide sequences. Drawn from immuneACCESS, this table holds only the in-frame rearrangements with V and J called that TCRdb kept. Clones are partly lost; checked studies trace under half to an unresolved V gene and leave the rest unexplained. The V and J calls and clone size come from that table; D and trimming were worked out from the DNA. The sample table shows some 150,000 clones, and less than 8.5% are seen once. The ten largest account for 1.1% to 1.5% of the sample.

The entry originates in a study of beta chain features in type 1 diabetes (dated by TCRdb to the late 2010s). The study in broad terms: Mean age, gender distribution, total cell number and subset yield did not differ between patients and healthy donors. A total of roughly 98,000,000 sorted cells were examined across all samples, and a strong correlation was observed between cell number per subset and RNA yield. Whereas all 30 or so donors provided naive and central memory subsets, regulatory and stem cell-like memory subsets were isolated from just 8 patients and about 8 healthy donors. In the study, recently diagnosed type 1 diabetes patients and matched healthy donors were compared on the TCRB repertoires of their sorted circulating CD4+ T cell subsets.

The CDR3 runs 15 residues from the cysteine to the phenylalanine. Only the CDR3 region is kept as DNA, spanning 45 bases read in frame from base 1. The paper's findings and limits, for the study overall: Patients with type 1 diabetes made fewer insertions and deleted more nucleotides at VDJ recombination sites, implying thymic rearrangement abnormalities. Naive, central memory and regulatory TCRB repertoires appeared to be more alike among patients than among healthy donors. Sequencing cDNA rather than genomic DNA could over-represent highly expressing activated cells, although activation and CD3 levels did not differ between groups. Because small numbers of individuals were included in the HLA sub-analyses, any influence of HLA type on TCRB rearrangement was left unresolved. Shorter templates might be favored by PCR, yet because patient and control samples were amplified and corrected together, any such skew would affect both groups equally. A moderate but significant shortening of TCRB CDR3 length was observed in type 1 diabetes patients in all four CD4+ subsets.

Each donor gave one peripheral blood draw, averaging roughly 120 mL, which was collected into heparinised tubes. Naive, central memory, regulatory and stem cell-like memory CD4+ T cells were sorted on a BD FACSAria II using a panel including CD45RO, CCR7, CD25, CD127, CD95 and CD27. Purity was above 95% for every sorted population. PBMCs were separated immediately by Lymphoprep density gradient centrifugation and were stained directly, without being cultured. So that batch effects would be minimized, each experiment stained and sorted samples in pairs, pairing one healthy donor with one patient. The sequence is built from TRBV21-1 and TRBJ2-1; the table's D call of TRBD2 was not tested on the DNA. TRBV21-1 is classified as a pseudogene. Sequencing was done on a sample of central memory CD4+ T cells from blood. The TCR was taken from a young woman in good health. The CDR3 in this case is CASSKVPAGVGEQFF. The base sequence is TGTGCCAGCAGCAAAGTACCGGCGGGGGTAGGTGAGCAGTTCTTC.